Below, 13 T cell receptor beta chains from the same sample are listed, as sequenced in a study of blood T cell repertoires in COVID-19. This table comes from immunoSEQ multiplex PCR, and its TCRdb copy is limited to in-frame clones, with some not included. The sample carries about 130,000 clones, roughly 83% recorded once. Sequencing input: peripheral blood. The receptor set was obtained from a woman of 80 years or more with acute or convalescent COVID-19.

This chain connects TRBV19 to TRBJ2-2; TRBD1 matches at 11 bases. From germline, CDR1 is LNHDA and CDR2 SQIVND (reference sequence). Trimming at V came to 5 bases and at J to 6 bases, leaving 5 bases not matched to a gene. This CDR3 spans 15 amino acids. The CDR3 nucleotides read TGTGCCAGTAGTGTACCGGGACAGGGGGCCGGGGAGCTGTTTTTT. Amino acids: CASSVPGQGAGELFF.

The gene calls are TRBV13 and TRBJ2-7, with D possibly being TRBD2 (6 bases). This CDR3 has 16 amino acids. Trimming cost V 5 bases and J 7 bases, with 24 bases left between them. Germline CDR1 reads PRHDT; CDR2 reads FYEKMQ (reference sequence). CDR3: CASSTPGTTWGREQYF. CDR3 in DNA: TGTGCCAGCAGCACCCCCGGGACCACCTGGGGGAGGGAGCAGTACTTC.

The chain joins TRBV4-1 to TRBJ1-1; D gene uncertain. Germline values: CDR1 MGHRA, CDR2 YSYEKL. The CDR3 length is 15 residues. Trimming took off 5 bases at V and 8 bases at J, with 21 bases between the two ends. CDR3 sequence reads: CASSFIGGSVTEAFF. CDR3 DNA: TGCGCCAGCAGCTTCATCGGAGGTAGTGTAACAGAAGCTTTCTTT.

This rearrangement joins TRBV4-1 to TRBJ1-4, with 7 bases fitting TRBD1. V lost 7 bases to trimming and J lost 5 bases; unmatched junction nucleotides: 7. The germline gives CDR1 MGHRA, CDR2 YSYEKL. The CDR3 covers 14 residues. The CDR3 here is CASNSPGQNEKLFF. In nucleotides, the CDR3 is TGCGCCAGCAACAGTCCGGGACAGAATGAAAAACTGTTTTTT.

This clone was seen only once. The chain recombines TRBV4-1 with TRBJ1-2; no reliable D call. CDR1 and CDR2 from the germline V gene are MGHRA and YSYEKL. CDR3 length equals 13 residues. With 1 base removed from V and 4 bases from J, the gap between germline ends came to 7 bases. CDR3 coding DNA: TGCGCCAGCAGCCAAGGCAGCGTCTATGGCTACACCTTC. Protein: CASSQGSVYGYTF.

Only a few counts were recorded for this clone. The V and J genes are TRBV20-1 and TRBJ1-1; 11 bases match TRBD1. Germline-derived CDR1 and CDR2 are DFQATT and SNEGSKA (reference sequence). This CDR3 is built from 14 residues. J lost 11 bases, V lost 3 bases, and 11 bases had no gene match. The CDR3 here is CSASKGQGAELAFF. The CDR3 DNA is TGCAGTGCTAGTAAAGGACAGGGGGCTGAACTCGCTTTCTTT.

This chain uses TRBV9 with TRBJ1-2; a weak D match, TRBD1 (6 bases). Trimming stripped 4 bases from V and 0 bases from J, with 13 bases between. Germline V CDR1 and CDR2: SGDLS, YYNGEE. CDR3 length: 15 amino acids. DNA for the CDR3: TGTGCCAGCAGCCTCAACAGGGAAACTAACTATGGCTACACCTTC. The encoded protein is CASSLNRETNYGYTF.

The V call is TRBV14, the J call TRBJ2-1; 9 bases are shared with TRBD2. After removal of 4 bases from V and 12 bases from J, the junction contained 10 bases not matched to a gene. Germline CDR1 and CDR2: SGHDN and FVKESK. This CDR3 contains 14 residues. The CDR3 is CASSRGGGALWQFF. The CDR3 nucleotides are TGTGCCAGCAGCCGAGGCGGGGGGGCCTTGTGGCAGTTCTTC.

This chain connects TRBV12-3 or TRBV12-4 to TRBJ2-7; maybe TRBD1 (5 bases). CDR3 length: 13 residues. V was clipped by 6 bases and J by 5 bases, with 14 bases between them. CDR3 nucleotides: TGTGCCAGCAGGGCTAGACAGTGGGACGAGCAGTACTTC. This gives the protein CASRARQWDEQYF.

This clone appeared a few times. V is TRBV10-3 and J is TRBJ1-1; D is possibly TRBD1 (6 bases). V was clipped by 0 bases and J by 3 bases, with 17 bases between them. Germline V lookup: CDR1 ENHRY, CDR2 SYGVKD. The CDR3 spans 17 residues. The CDR3 region has the DNA TGTGCCATCAGTGAGTCGGGGACATTCAGCAGGGACACTGAAGCTTTCTTT. This codes for CAISESGTFSRDTEAFF.

V and J are TRBV19 and TRBJ1-2; TRBD1 matches at 9 bases. The CDR3 sequence is 16 residues long. Germline loops: CDR1 LNHDA, CDR2 SQIVND (reference sequence). V dropped 4 bases and J dropped 2; count of bases not matched to a gene: 8. In nucleotides, the CDR3 is TGTGCCAGTAGTACCCGAAGGGACAGGGACAACTATGGCTACACCTTC. Translating gives CASSTRRDRDNYGYTF.

The CDR3 is CASTQGFGDGYTF. DNA for the CDR3: TGTGCCAGCACCCAAGGGTTCGGGGATGGCTACACCTTC. The rearrangement links TRBV6-5 to TRBJ1-2; D is uncertain. Germline V CDR1 and CDR2: MNHEY, SVGAGI. The CDR3 has 13 residues. V gave up 7 bases and J gave up 6 bases, with 15 bases separating them.

This chain joins TRBV19 and TRBJ1-1, with a possible D match to TRBD1 (5 bases). Germline lookup yields CDR1 LNHDA and CDR2 SQIVND (reference sequence). CDR3 size: 13 residues. V dropped 6 bases and J dropped 5 bases, with 13 bases sitting between them. The CDR3 DNA reads TGTGCCAGTAGCACAGGAGAAATGACTGAAGCTTTCTTT. It translates to CASSTGEMTEAFF.